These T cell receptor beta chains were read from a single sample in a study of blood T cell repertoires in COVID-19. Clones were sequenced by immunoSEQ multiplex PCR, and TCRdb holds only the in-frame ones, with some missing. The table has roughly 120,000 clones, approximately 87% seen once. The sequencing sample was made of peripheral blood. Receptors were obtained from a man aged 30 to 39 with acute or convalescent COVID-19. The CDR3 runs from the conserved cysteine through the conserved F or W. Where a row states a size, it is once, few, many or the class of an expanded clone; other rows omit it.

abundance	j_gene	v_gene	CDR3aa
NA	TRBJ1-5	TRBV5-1	CASSLAGGSNQPQHF
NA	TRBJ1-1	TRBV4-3	CASSPGQGMNTEAFF
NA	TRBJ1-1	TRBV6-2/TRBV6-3	CASSYLAVNTEAFF
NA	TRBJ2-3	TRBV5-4	CASSLVGDTTLHMADTQYF
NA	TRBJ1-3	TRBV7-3	CASSFQGSSGNTIYF
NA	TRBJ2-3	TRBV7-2	CASSSLLPTDTQYF
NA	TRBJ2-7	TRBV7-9	CASSSDRAPYEQYF
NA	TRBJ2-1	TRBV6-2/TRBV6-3	CASSRDYQEQFF
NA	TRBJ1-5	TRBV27	CASSSRTGVGSNQPQHF
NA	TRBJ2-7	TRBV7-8	CASSYGGSSSYEQYF
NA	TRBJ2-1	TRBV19	CASNWASGNTDEQFF
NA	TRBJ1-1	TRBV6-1	CASSWDSYTEAFF
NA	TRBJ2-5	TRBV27	CASTVGVGALETQYF
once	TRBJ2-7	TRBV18	CASSRTSSNEQYF
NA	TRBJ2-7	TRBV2	CASSRGTGYEQYF
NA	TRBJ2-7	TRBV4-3	CASSQDGQGADEQYF
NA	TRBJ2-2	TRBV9	CASSVSIPGLAGGRTGELFF
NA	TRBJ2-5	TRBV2	CASAPGDSQETQYF
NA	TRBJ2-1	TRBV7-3	CASSPWGTGSYNEQFF
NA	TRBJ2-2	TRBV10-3	CAISRTSGGSTSTGELFF
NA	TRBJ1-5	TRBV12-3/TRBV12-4	CASRLAGNQPQHF
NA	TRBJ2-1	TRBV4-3	CASSQGQGGNNEQFF
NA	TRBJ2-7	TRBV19	CASRSGISYEQYF
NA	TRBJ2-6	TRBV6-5	CASSFEGTGANVLTF
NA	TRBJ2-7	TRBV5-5	CASSWGQSSYEQYF
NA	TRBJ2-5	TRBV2	CASRGTSGGTQYF
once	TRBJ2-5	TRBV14	CASSQAGRETQYF
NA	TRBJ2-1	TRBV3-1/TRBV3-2	CASSQGVRVADNEQFF
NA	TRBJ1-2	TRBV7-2	CASSLARGEYGYTF
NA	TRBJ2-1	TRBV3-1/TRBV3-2	CASSPTSGRSRGRYNEQFF
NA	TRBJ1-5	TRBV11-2	CASSPTNQPQHF
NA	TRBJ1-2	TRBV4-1	CASSQGGGAIPFYGYTF
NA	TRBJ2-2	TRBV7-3	CASSSGLAVGDGELFF
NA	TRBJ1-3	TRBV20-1	CSASGALSGNTIYF
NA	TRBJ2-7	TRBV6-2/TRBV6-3	CASSSTGGYEQYF
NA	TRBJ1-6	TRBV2	CASTGGSPLHF
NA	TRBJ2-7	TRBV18	CASSPREQGVYEQYF
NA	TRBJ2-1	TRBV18	CASSTTSVGIHEQFF
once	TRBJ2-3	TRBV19	CASSPVAGSTDTQYF
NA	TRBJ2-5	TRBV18	CASSPTHETQYF
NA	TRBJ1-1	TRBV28	CASSLERENTEAFF
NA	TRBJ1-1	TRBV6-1	CASSGLIGRGNTEAFF
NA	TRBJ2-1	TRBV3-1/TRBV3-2	CASSQDGGAYNEQFF
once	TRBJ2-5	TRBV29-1	CSVEILASQYF
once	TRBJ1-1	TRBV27	CASRSGGANTEAFF
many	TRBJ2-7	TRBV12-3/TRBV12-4	CASSLTGSEQYF
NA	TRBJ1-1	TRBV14	CASSQAMNTEAFF
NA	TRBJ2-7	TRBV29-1	CSARDSGGSYEQYF
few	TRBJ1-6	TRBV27	CASSWRGGNSPLHF
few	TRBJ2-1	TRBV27	CASSLSSTSGGGGEQFF
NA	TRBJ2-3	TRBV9	CASSAGGLGTDTQYF
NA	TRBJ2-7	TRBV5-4	CASSTSGNYEQYF
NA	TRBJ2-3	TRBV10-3	CAISPGLAGGSTDTQYF
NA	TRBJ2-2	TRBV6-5	CASQDTNTGELFF
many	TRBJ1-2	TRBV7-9	CASSLGQPNYGYTF
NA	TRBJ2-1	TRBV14	CASSRDWSNEQFF
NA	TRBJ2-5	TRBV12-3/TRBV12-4	CASSLGSYETQYF